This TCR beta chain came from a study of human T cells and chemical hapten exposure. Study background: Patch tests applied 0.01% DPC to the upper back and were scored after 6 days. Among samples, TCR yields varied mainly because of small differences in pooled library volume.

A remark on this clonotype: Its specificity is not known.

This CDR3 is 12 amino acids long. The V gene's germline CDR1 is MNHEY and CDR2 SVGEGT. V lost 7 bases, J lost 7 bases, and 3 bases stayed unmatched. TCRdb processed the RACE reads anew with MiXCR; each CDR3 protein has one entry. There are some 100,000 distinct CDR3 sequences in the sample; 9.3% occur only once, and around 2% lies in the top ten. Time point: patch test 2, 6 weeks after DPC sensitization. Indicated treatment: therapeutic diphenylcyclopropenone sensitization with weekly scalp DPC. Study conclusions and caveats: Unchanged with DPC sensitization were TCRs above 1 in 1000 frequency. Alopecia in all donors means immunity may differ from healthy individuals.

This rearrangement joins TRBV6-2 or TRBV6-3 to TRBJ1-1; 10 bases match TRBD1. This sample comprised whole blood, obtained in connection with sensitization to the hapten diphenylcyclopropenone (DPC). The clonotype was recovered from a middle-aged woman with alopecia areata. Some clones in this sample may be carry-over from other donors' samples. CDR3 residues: CASTGTGVEAFF. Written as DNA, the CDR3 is TGTGCCAGCACCGGGACAGGGGTTGAAGCTTTCTTT.